The 31 T cell receptor beta chains reported below all come from one sample, sequenced in a study of vaccination effects on CD4 cells after COVID-19. Pools of viral peptides were used by the ViraFEST assay to expand antigen-specific CD4+ T cells ahead of sequencing. Scientists isolated CD4+ T cells after a roughly 10-day culture period ended. Participants were given two doses of BNT162b2 or mRNA-1273 vaccine. What these receptors recognize is not known. Clones were sequenced by immunoSEQ multiplex PCR, and TCRdb holds only the in-frame ones, with some missing. The repertoire holds about 29,000 clones, 74% seen once, with 15% to 20% in the top ten. The sample in question was CD4+ T cells from PBMCs cultured with HCoV-OC43 spike peptides, obtained after COVID-19 vaccination. Subset noted: HCoV-OC43 spike overlapping peptide pool stimulation. These receptors originate from a human donor who received a COVID-19 vaccine.

The rearrangement joins TRBV25-1 to TRBJ2-2; no reliable D call. The germline V and J ends were trimmed by 2 bases and 2 bases, with 3 bases remaining between them. The CDR3 runs to 13 residues. Germline V lookup: CDR1 MGHDK, CDR2 SYGVNS. This CDR3 is CASSEVNTGELFF. The CDR3 DNA reads as TGTGCCAGCAGTGAAGTAAACACCGGGGAGCTGTTTTTT.

This clone was counted once. CDR3: CASSVGTTPLMNTEAFF. DNA for the CDR3: TGTGCCAGCAGCGTTGGCACTACCCCCTTAATGAACACTGAAGCTTTCTTT. The genes are TRBV9 and TRBJ1-1; D remains unclear. V shed 2 bases and J shed 0 bases, with 17 bases lying between them. The CDR3 totals 17 residues. CDR1 and CDR2 from the germline V gene are SGDLS and YYNGEE.

This clone has only a few counts. The V gene is TRBV18, the J gene TRBJ2-1; maybe TRBD2 (5 bases). Germline CDR1 and CDR2: KGHSH and LQKENI. The CDR3 extends over 13 amino acids. The V end was cut by 6 bases, the J end by 6 bases, with 12 bases between. CDR3 residues: CASSLRTANEQFF. The CDR3 DNA follows: TGTGCCAGCTCGCTCCGGACTGCCAATGAGCAGTTCTTC.

The chain recombines TRBV5-1 with TRBJ2-3; maybe TRBD2 (5 bases). V was shortened by 0 bases and J by 4 bases, with 9 bases between the two germline ends. This CDR3 comprises 14 residues. Germline assignment: CDR1 SGHRS and CDR2 YFSETQ. CDR3 bases: TGCGCCAGCAGCTTGGGGACTTCCGCAGATACGCAGTATTTT. Its protein product is CASSLGTSADTQYF.

This clone was observed a handful of times. The chain links TRBV6-5 to TRBJ1-2; TRBD1 matches at 10 bases. Germline-derived CDR1 and CDR2 are MNHEY and SVGAGI. V dropped 6 bases and J dropped 8; count of bases not matched to a gene: 6. This CDR3 comprises 13 residues. The CDR3 DNA reads TGTGCCAGCAGCGACAGGGGGCTTGACGGCTACACCTTC. This codes for CASSDRGLDGYTF.

This clone occurred a few times. This chain joins TRBV5-4 and TRBJ1-2, with D unclear. Trimming pared 3 bases from V and 3 bases from J, leaving 6 bases between. The CDR3 sequence is 12 residues long. Per germline, CDR1 SGHNT and CDR2 YYREEE (reference sequence). The CDR3 nucleotides are TGTGCCAGCAGCTCTCGGGACTATGGCTACACCTTC. Protein sequence: CASSSRDYGYTF.

The rearrangement joins TRBV6-1 to TRBJ2-1; 15 positions agree with TRBD2. V trimming: 3 bases; J trimming: 0 bases; junction bases outside the gene matches: 6. Germline CDR1 and CDR2: MNHNS and SASEGT. The CDR3 has 19 amino acids. The CDR3 DNA reads TGTGCCAGCAGTGAGTTGGGGACTAGCGGGAGGAGCTCCTACAATGAGCAGTTCTTC. This translates into CASSELGTSGRSSYNEQFF.

This chain connects TRBV7-9 to TRBJ1-2; 7 bases map to TRBD1. The trim removed 1 base at V and 0 bases at J, leaving 2 bases unmatched. From germline, CDR1 is SEHNR and CDR2 FQNEAQ (reference sequence). The CDR3 extends over 15 amino acids. The CDR3 protein is CASSLGQGANYGYTF. CDR3 DNA sequence: TGTGCCAGCAGCTTAGGCCAGGGGGCTAACTATGGCTACACCTTC.

This chain connects TRBV18 to TRBJ2-1; D unresolved. The germline CDR1 and CDR2 sequences are KGHSH and LQKENI. The CDR3 is 12 amino acids. The V and J ends lost 0 bases and 6 bases respectively, with 3 bases between them. CDR3 protein: CASSPPSNEQFF. CDR3 in DNA: TGTGCCAGCTCACCACCCTCCAATGAGCAGTTCTTC.

The chain combines TRBV6-1 with TRBJ1-3; D gene unclear. V was trimmed by 4 bases and J by 0 bases, leaving 13 bases between them. The CDR3 is 16 amino acids. Germline loops: CDR1 MNHNS, CDR2 SASEGT. CDR3 amino acids: CASSGGSWYSGNTIYF. In nucleotides, the CDR3 is TGTGCCAGCAGTGGGGGATCTTGGTACTCTGGAAACACCATATATTTT.

A few counts support this clone. This rearrangement joins TRBV6-5 to TRBJ1-5, with D possibly being TRBD1 (6 bases). The CDR3 covers 15 residues. V lost 5 bases to trimming and J lost 5 bases, with 16 bases between them. Germline V gives CDR1 MNHEY, CDR2 SVGAGI. CDR3 residues: CASSTYRVGYQPQHF. In DNA, the CDR3 is TGTGCCAGCAGTACCTACAGGGTCGGTTATCAGCCCCAGCATTTT.

The genes are TRBV18 and TRBJ1-2, with D unresolved. CDR3 length: 14 residues. Germline CDR1 is KGHSH and CDR2 is LQKENI. V was trimmed by 0 bases and J by 8 bases, leaving 13 bases between them. The CDR3 region is CASSPPIQRLGYTF. The CDR3 DNA is TGTGCCAGCTCACCACCGATACAGCGATTGGGCTACACCTTC.

The rearrangement joins TRBV7-2 to TRBJ1-4, with no clear D. CDR1 and CDR2 from the germline V gene are SGHTA and FQGNSA. V lost 5 bases, J lost 8 bases, and 9 bases lay in between. The CDR3 runs 12 residues. CDR3 protein: CASSPAGEKLFF. Written as DNA, the CDR3 is TGTGCCAGCAGCCCCGCCGGGGAAAAACTGTTTTTT.

The chain links TRBV28 to TRBJ2-2; no clear D. CDR3 length equals 17 residues. Germline V gene data show CDR1 as MDHEN and CDR2 as SYDVKM. Trimming cost V 6 bases and J 1 base, with 18 bases left between them. For the CDR3, the DNA is TGTGCCAGCAGCCCCAAAGACTCACTTAGGAACACCGGGGAGCTGTTTTTT. Translation: CASSPKDSLRNTGELFF.

This chain joins TRBV5-6 and TRBJ2-6; the D gene is possibly TRBD2 (6 bases). The CDR3 is 19 residues long. Trimming pared 0 bases from V and 5 bases from J, leaving 21 bases between. The germline V gene has CDR1 SGHDT and CDR2 YYEEEE. Here the CDR3 DNA reads TGTGCCAGCAGCTTGGCCGTGGAGGGCCGAGGGTCTCGGGCCAACGTCCTGACTTTC. Its protein product is CASSLAVEGRGSRANVLTF.

About this clone itself: One end of the junction varies from germline; a read error may be responsible. The chain recombines TRBV19 with TRBJ2-3, with TRBD2 as a possible D gene (6 bases). The CDR3 runs 13 residues. The germline gives CDR1 LNHDA, CDR2 SQIVND (reference sequence). The CDR3 DNA is TGTGCCAGTAGTCCAGTAGTGGGACTCCCTATGAATTTT. It yields the protein CASSPVVGLPMNF.

This chain uses TRBV2 with TRBJ2-5; maybe TRBD2 (6 bases). CDR1 SNHLY and CDR2 FYNNEI come from the germline V gene. The CDR3 has 12 residues. The germline V and J ends were trimmed by 8 bases and 2 bases, with 9 bases remaining between them. Written as DNA, the CDR3 is TGTGCCAGCCGGGGGAATCAAGAGACCCAGTACTTC. Translating gives CASRGNQETQYF.

J is TRBJ2-2 and V is TRBV5-4, with D possibly matching TRBD1 (6 bases). Germline CDR1 is SGHNT and CDR2 is YYREEE (reference sequence). The CDR3 runs 14 residues. V was shortened by 7 bases and J by 1 base, with 11 bases between the two germline ends. DNA of the CDR3: TGTGCCAGCTCCTGGGACATGAACACCGGGGAGCTGTTTTTT. This translates into CASSWDMNTGELFF. Full variable domain (rest looked up from reference TRBV5-4 and TRBJ2-2): ETGVTQSPTHLIKTRGQQVTLRCSSQSGHNTVSWYQQALGQGPQFIFQYYREEENGRGNFPPRFSGLQFPNYSSELNVNALELDDSALYLCASSWDMNTGELFFGEGSRLTVL.

The chain recombines TRBV29-1 with TRBJ1-1; D remains ambiguous. There are 13 residues in the CDR3. Between the trimmed V and J ends, which lost 1 base and 3 bases, there was a span of 9 bases. In germline, CDR1 is SQVTM, CDR2 ANQGSEA. CDR3 sequence: CSVEAEEDTEAFF. DNA for the CDR3: TGCAGCGTTGAAGCGGAGGAAGACACTGAAGCTTTCTTT.

CDR3 amino acids: CATSGPGQGATGNTIYF. As DNA, the CDR3 is TGTGCCACCAGTGGCCCGGGTCAGGGCGCCACTGGAAACACCATATATTTT. V gene TRBV24-1 combines with J gene TRBJ1-3; D is possibly TRBD1 (5 bases). Trimming removed 5 bases at V and 2 bases at J, with 18 bases between. The CDR3 extends over 17 amino acids. CDR1 is KGHDR, CDR2 SFDVKD, per germline.

The table lists this clone with a count of one. The rearrangement links TRBV28 to TRBJ1-4; the match to TRBD1 covers 8 bases. The CDR3 has 13 residues. V lost 10 bases, J lost 6 bases, and 7 bases stayed unmatched. The V gene's germline CDR1 is MDHEN and CDR2 SYDVKM. CDR3 nucleotides: TGTGCCACCAACCAGGGGGCGGATGAAAAACTGTTTTTT. The encoded protein is CATNQGADEKLFF.

The rearrangement uses TRBV5-4 and TRBJ2-7; D unclear. V was pared by 1 base and J by 5 bases, with 13 bases between. The CDR3 length is 14 residues. CDR1 and CDR2 (germline): SGHNT, YYREEE (reference sequence). CDR3 region: CASSLSTLSHEQYF. CDR3 in DNA: TGTGCCAGCAGCTTGTCAACTTTGAGTCACGAGCAGTACTTC. The full variable domain, rest sourced from reference TRBV5-4 and TRBJ2-7, is ETGVTQSPTHLIKTRGQQVTLRCSSQSGHNTVSWYQQALGQGPQFIFQYYREEENGRGNFPPRFSGLQFPNYSSELNVNALELDDSALYLCASSLSTLSHEQYFGPGTRLTVT.

The chain recombines TRBV6-4 with TRBJ1-2; D uncertain. This CDR3 contains 12 residues. Trimming shortened V by 0 bases and J by 5 bases, and 4 bases separated the two germline ends. Germline values: CDR1 MRHNA, CDR2 SNTAGT. CDR3 sequence: CASSDSLYGYTF. Here the CDR3 DNA reads TGTGCCAGCAGTGACTCGTTGTATGGCTACACCTTC.

The V call is TRBV28, the J call TRBJ2-7; 7 nucleotides match TRBD1. The CDR3 loop spans 14 amino acids. CDR1 and CDR2 from the germline V gene are MDHEN and SYDVKM. V trimming: 4 bases; J trimming: 6 bases; junction bases outside the gene matches: 9. This CDR3 is CASSSPTGSSEQYF. The CDR3 nucleotides are TGTGCCAGCAGTTCCCCGACAGGGTCTTCCGAGCAGTACTTC.

This clone came up a few times. V gene TRBV5-4 combines with J gene TRBJ2-7; 9 nucleotides match TRBD2. Trimming at V came to 4 bases and at J to 6 bases, leaving 17 bases not matched to a gene. The germline V gene encodes CDR1 SGHNT and CDR2 YYREEE (reference sequence). CDR3 length equals 17 residues. For the CDR3, the DNA is TGTGCCAGCAGCCCCGTAGCGGGAGATATCCAACCCCGCGAGCAGTACTTC. It translates to CASSPVAGDIQPREQYF. Using reference TRBV5-4 and TRBJ2-7 for the parts outside the CDR3, the full variable domain is ETGVTQSPTHLIKTRGQQVTLRCSSQSGHNTVSWYQQALGQGPQFIFQYYREEENGRGNFPPRFSGLQFPNYSSELNVNALELDDSALYLCASSPVAGDIQPREQYFGPGTRLTVT.

The chain uses TRBV5-1 and TRBJ2-1; D could derive from TRBD1 or TRBD2 (5 bases each). CDR3 length: 15 residues. V gave up 2 bases and J gave up 2 bases, with 11 bases separating them. Germline CDR1 is SGHRS and CDR2 is YFSETQ. CDR3 sequence: CASSLQGTTYNEQFF. The CDR3 DNA reads TGCGCCAGCAGCTTACAAGGGACGACCTACAATGAGCAGTTCTTC.

The chain joins TRBV6-5 to TRBJ2-5, with D perhaps given as TRBD1 or TRBD2 (6 bases each). Germline V lookup: CDR1 MNHEY, CDR2 SVGAGI. V gave up 5 bases and J gave up 2 bases, with 12 bases separating them. There are 14 residues in the CDR3. The CDR3 DNA follows: TGTGCCAGCAGTACGGTAGGGGGGCAAGAGACCCAGTACTTC. It encodes CASSTVGGQETQYF.

The chain combines TRBV7-9 with TRBJ2-1, with 8 bases identical to TRBD2. The CDR3 extends over 13 amino acids. The V and J ends lost 3 bases and 9 bases, in that order; junction bases with no gene match: 4. Germline V CDR1 and CDR2: SEHNR, FQNEAQ (reference sequence). CDR3 region: CASSLERGLEQFF. The CDR3 region has the DNA TGTGCCAGCAGCTTGGAGCGGGGGCTTGAGCAGTTCTTC.

J is TRBJ2-2 and V is TRBV6-5; the match to TRBD2 covers 7 bases. The ends lost 4 bases at V and 2 bases at J; junction bases unmatched: 4. Germline CDR1 and CDR2: MNHEY and SVGAGI. The CDR3 runs 15 residues. CDR3 loop: CASSSGTTNTGELFF. As DNA, the CDR3 is TGTGCCAGCAGTTCCGGGACTACCAACACCGGGGAGCTGTTTTTT.

J is TRBJ1-1 and V is TRBV10-2; TRBD1 matches 10 bases. Looked up from germline, CDR1 is WSHSY and CDR2 is SAAADI. V shed 8 bases, J shed 1 base, and the junction held 7 bases outside the gene matches. The CDR3 runs 15 residues. CDR3 DNA sequence: TGCGCCAGCTTCGGGCGGGACAGGGGGAACACTGAAGCTTTCTTT. Translation: CASFGRDRGNTEAFF.

The rearrangement links TRBV6-1 to TRBJ1-2, with 7 bases fitting TRBD1. Germline-derived CDR1 and CDR2 are MNHNS and SASEGT. Trimming at V came to 1 base and at J to 4 bases, leaving 9 bases not matched to a gene. CDR3 size: 16 residues. The CDR3 bases are TGTGCCAGCAGTGAAGGATACAGGGGAGGTGGCTATGGCTACACCTTC. Amino acid sequence: CASSEGYRGGGYGYTF.